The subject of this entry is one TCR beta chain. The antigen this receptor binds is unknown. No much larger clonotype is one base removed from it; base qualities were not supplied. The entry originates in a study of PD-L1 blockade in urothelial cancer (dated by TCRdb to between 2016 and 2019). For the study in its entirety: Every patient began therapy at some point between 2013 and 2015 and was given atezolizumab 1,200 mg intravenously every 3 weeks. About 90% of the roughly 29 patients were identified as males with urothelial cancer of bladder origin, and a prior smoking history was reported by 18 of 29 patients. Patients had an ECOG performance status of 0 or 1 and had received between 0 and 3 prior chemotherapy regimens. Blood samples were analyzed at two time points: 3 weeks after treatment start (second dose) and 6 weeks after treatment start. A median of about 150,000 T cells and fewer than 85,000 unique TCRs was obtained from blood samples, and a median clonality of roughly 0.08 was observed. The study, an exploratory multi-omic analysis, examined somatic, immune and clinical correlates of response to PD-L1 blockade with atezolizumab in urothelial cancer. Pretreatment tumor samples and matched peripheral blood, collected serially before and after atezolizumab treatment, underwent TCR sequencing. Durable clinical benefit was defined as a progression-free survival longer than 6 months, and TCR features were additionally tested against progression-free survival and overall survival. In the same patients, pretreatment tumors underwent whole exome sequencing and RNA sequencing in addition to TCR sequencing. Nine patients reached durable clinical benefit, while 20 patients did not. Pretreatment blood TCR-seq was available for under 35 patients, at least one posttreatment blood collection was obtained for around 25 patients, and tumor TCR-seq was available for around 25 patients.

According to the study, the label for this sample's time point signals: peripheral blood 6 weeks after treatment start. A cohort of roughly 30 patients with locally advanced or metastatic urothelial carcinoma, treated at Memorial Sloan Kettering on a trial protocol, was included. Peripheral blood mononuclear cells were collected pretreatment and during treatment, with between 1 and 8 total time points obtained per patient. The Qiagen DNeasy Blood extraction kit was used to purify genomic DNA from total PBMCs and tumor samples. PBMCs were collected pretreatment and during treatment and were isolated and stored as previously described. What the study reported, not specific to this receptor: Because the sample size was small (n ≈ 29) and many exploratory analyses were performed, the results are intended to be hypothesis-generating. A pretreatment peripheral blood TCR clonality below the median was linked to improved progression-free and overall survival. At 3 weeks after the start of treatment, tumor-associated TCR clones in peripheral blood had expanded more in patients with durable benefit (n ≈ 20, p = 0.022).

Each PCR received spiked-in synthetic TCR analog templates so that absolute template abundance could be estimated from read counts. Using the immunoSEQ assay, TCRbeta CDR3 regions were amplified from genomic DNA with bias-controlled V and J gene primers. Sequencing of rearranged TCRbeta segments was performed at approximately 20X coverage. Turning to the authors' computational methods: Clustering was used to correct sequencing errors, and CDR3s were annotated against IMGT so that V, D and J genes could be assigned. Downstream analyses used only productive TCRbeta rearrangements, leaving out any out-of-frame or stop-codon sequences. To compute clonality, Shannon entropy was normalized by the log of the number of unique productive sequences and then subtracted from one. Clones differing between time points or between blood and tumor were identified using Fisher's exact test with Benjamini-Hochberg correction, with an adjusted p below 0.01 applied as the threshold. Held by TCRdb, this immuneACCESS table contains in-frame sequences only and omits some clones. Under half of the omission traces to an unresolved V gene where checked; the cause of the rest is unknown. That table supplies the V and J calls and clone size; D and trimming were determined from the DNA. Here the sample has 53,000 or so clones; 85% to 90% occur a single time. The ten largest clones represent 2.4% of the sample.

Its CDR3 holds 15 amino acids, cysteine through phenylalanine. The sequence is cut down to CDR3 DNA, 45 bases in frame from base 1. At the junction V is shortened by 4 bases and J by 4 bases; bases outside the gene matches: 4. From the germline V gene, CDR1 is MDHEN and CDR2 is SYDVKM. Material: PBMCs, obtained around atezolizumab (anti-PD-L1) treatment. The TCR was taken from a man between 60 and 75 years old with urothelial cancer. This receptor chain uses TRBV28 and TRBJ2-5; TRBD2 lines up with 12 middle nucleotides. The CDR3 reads CASSSRLAGAETQYF. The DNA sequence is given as TGTGCCAGCAGTTCCCGACTAGCGGGAGCAGAGACCCAGTACTTC.